This T cell receptor (beta chain) was identified in a study of T cell changes during pregnancy in multiple sclerosis. With V trimmed by 3 bases and J by 1 base, 1 base remained unmatched. CDR3 length: 14 residues. CDR1 is MRHNA, CDR2 SNTAGT, per germline. Assay used: immunoSEQ multiplex PCR; TCRdb lists only in-frame clones, some missing. This table holds 100,000 or so clones, around nine tenths found once. The chain is built from TRBV6-4 and TRBJ2-3; 7 bases match TRBD2. Sequencing used peripheral blood, obtained in the second trimester of pregnancy. This TCR was sampled from a female donor with multiple sclerosis, enrolled in a pregnancy study. CDR3: CASSEAGGTDTQYF. In DNA form, the CDR3 reads TGTGCCAGCAGTGAGGCGGGGGGCACAGATACGCAGTATTTT.